This T cell receptor (beta chain) appears in the sequencing data of a study of cytomegalovirus exposure and HLA in healthy donors. Findings and limits, study-wide: Follow-up analysis later connected one missense variant in DCLRE1C with trimming of TCR beta V- and J-genes. In a later analysis, specific HLA alleles were associated with some 16,000 TCR beta sequences at a 0.05 false discovery rate.

V lost 4 bases and J lost 6, with 16 bases in between. The CDR3 length is 14 residues. CDR1 and CDR2 from the germline V gene are SGHVS and FNYEAQ. The PCR employed 60 Vbeta primers together with 13 Jbeta primers. TCRdb's table, derived via immunoSEQ multiplex PCR, lists solely in-frame clones and lacks some. The sample includes 150,000 or so clones, over 60% seen only once; the top ten take 3% to 4%. Of note for this clone: Its cognate antigen is unknown.

The sequence was obtained from a woman aged 35 to 49 in good health and CMV-seronegative. Input material: PBMCs. The genes are TRBV7-6 and TRBJ2-7; possible D gene TRBD2, 6 bases. CDR3: CASSSGLPPGEQYF. The CDR3 bases are TGTGCCAGCAGCTCCGGACTACCTCCGGGCGAGCAGTACTTC. The complete variable domain, with remaining parts taken from reference TRBV7-6 and TRBJ2-7, reads GAGVSQSPRYKVTKRGQDVALRCDPISGHVSLYWYRQALGQGPEFLTYFNYEAQQDKSGLPNDRFSAERPEGSISTLTIQRTEQRDSAMYRCASSSGLPPGEQYFGPGTRLTVT.